This TCR beta chain stems from a study of vaccination effects on CD4 cells after COVID-19. Trimming stripped 5 bases from V and 8 bases from J, with 16 bases between. CDR1 and CDR2 from the germline V gene are KGHSH and LQKENI. CDR3 length equals 14 residues. The repertoire was sequenced with immunoSEQ multiplex PCR; TCRdb's copy has only in-frame clones and lacks some. The data contain 60,000 to 70,000 clones, roughly 80% of them singletons. With respect to this clone: As yet, its antigen is unknown.

CD4+ T cells specific for antigen were expanded with viral peptide pools by the ViraFEST assay before sequencing. Researchers isolated CD4+ T cells once roughly ten days of culture had elapsed. People in the vaccine group had not been infected with SARS-CoV-2 before, and their nucleocapsid antibodies were negative. The V call is TRBV18, the J call TRBJ2-4; D is undetermined. The sequenced sample was CD4+ T cells from PBMCs cultured with HCoV-229E spike peptides, obtained before COVID-19 vaccination. This clonotype originated in a human donor who received a COVID-19 vaccine. CDR3 region: CASSSQGMVYIQYF. CDR3 DNA sequence: TGTGCCAGCTCATCTCAAGGGATGGTATACATTCAGTACTTC.